A single sample gave rise to the 23 T cell receptor beta chains below, sequenced in a study of Ad26.COV2.S vaccination and SARS-CoV-2 variants. Treatment specified: around 19 received Ad26.COV2.S at low or high dose, single or two shots; about 5 received placebo; per-sample allocation not given. Specimens were obtained on day 63 following the first vaccine or placebo injection. TCRdb keeps only in-frame clones here, not all; method: immunoSEQ multiplex PCR. The data contain more than 350,000 clones, around nine tenths of them singletons. Here the sequenced sample was peripheral blood, taken in a trial of Ad26.COV2.S vaccine versus placebo. The receptors shown here come from a person between 18 and 65 years old who received the Ad26.COV2.S COVID-19 vaccine or a placebo.

This sequence joins TRBV30 and TRBJ2-5, with D possibly being TRBD2 (5 bases). This CDR3 contains 14 residues. The V and J ends lost 5 bases and 4 bases respectively, with 17 bases between them. Germline V gene sequence: CDR1 GTSNPN, CDR2 SVGIG (reference sequence). In DNA form, the CDR3 reads TGTGCCTGGGGGCTTTCGGGGATTCCAGAGACCCAGTACTTC. Protein sequence: CAWGLSGIPETQYF.

The gene calls are TRBV7-8 and TRBJ1-6, with 8 bases that match TRBD1. In germline, CDR1 is SGHVS, CDR2 FQNEAQ. The ends lost 1 base at V and 5 bases at J; junction bases unmatched: 7. The CDR3 loop spans 17 amino acids. Written as DNA, the CDR3 is TGTGCCAGCAGCTTAGTGGGCAGGGGGCCGGATAATTCACCCCTCCACTTT. It codes for CASSLVGRGPDNSPLHF.

Details on this clone: In the same sample, other DNA sequences code for this CDR3. The chain carries TRBV2 and TRBJ2-1; tentatively, D is TRBD2 (7 bases). The germline V gene has CDR1 SNHLY and CDR2 FYNNEI. This CDR3 region has 15 residues. V lost 4 bases, J lost 0 bases, and 10 bases lay in between. The CDR3 region has the DNA TGTGCCAGCAGTGCGGGGGGCAGCTCCTACAATGAGCAGTTCTTC. Amino acids: CASSAGGSSYNEQFF. The full variable domain, its missing parts supplied by reference TRBV2 and TRBJ2-1, is EPEVTQTPSHQVTQMGQEVILRCVPISNHLYFYWYRQILGQKVEFLVSFYNNEISEKSEIFDDQFSVERPDGSNFTLKIRSTKLEDSAMYFCASSAGGSSYNEQFFGPGTRLTVL.

The sample holds a few counts of this clone. The chain has TRBV5-1 and TRBJ1-2; possible D gene TRBD1, 6 bases. The V end was cut by 4 bases, the J end by 4 bases, with 17 bases between. The CDR3 runs to 15 residues. Germline assignment: CDR1 SGHRS and CDR2 YFSETQ. The CDR3 coding sequence is TGCGCCAGCAGCACGGGAACAGGGCTCCCCTATGGCTACACCTTC. This sequence encodes CASSTGTGLPYGYTF.

V usage is TRBV29-1 and J usage is TRBJ2-5, with 9 positions matching TRBD1. The junction had 16 bases not matched to a gene; V was cut back by 3 bases and J by 2 bases. Germline V lookup: CDR1 SQVTM, CDR2 ANQGSEA. The CDR3 sequence is 18 residues long. The CDR3 sequence is CSVDYPGTGHGLQETQYF. For the CDR3, the DNA is TGCAGCGTTGACTACCCCGGGACAGGGCATGGGTTACAAGAGACCCAGTACTTC.

The chain links TRBV29-1 to TRBJ2-5; D possibly corresponds to TRBD2 (5 bases). The CDR3 totals 16 residues. From germline, CDR1 is SQVTM and CDR2 ANQGSEA. V was shortened by 6 bases and J by 3 bases, with 23 bases between the two germline ends. CDR3 residues: CSVRAVQNAAEETQYF. The CDR3 region has the DNA TGCAGCGTGAGGGCAGTTCAAAACGCGGCTGAAGAGACCCAGTACTTC. The full variable domain, in which reference TRBV29-1 and TRBJ2-5 provide the parts outside the CDR3, is SAVISQKPSRDICQRGTSLTIQCQVDSQVTMMFWYRQQPGQSLTLIATANQGSEATYESGFVIDKFPISRPNLTFSTLTVSNMSPEDSSIYLCSVRAVQNAAEETQYFGPGTRLLVL.

The gene calls are TRBV27 and TRBJ2-7, with D possibly being TRBD2 (7 bases). CDR1 is MNHEY, CDR2 SMNVEV, per germline (reference sequence). The CDR3 covers 16 residues. V gave up 5 bases and J gave up 2 bases, with 19 bases separating them. The CDR3: CASSPAGAPGAYEQYF. The CDR3, as DNA: TGTGCCAGCAGTCCCGCGGGGGCCCCAGGCGCCTACGAGCAGTACTTC.

The rearrangement joins TRBV19 to TRBJ2-5; D gene uncertain. The CDR3 extends over 11 amino acids. Trimming left V 8 bases short and J 4 bases short, with 8 bases between. CDR1 and CDR2 from the germline V gene are LNHDA and SQIVND (reference sequence). CDR3 DNA: TGTGCCAGTGGCGGTGGAGAGACCCAGTACTTC. This gives the protein CASGGGETQYF.

The chain recombines TRBV2 with TRBJ1-1, with D perhaps TRBD1 (5 bases). Per germline, CDR1 SNHLY and CDR2 FYNNEI. V was clipped by 3 bases and J by 2 bases, with 10 bases between them. CDR3 size: 14 residues. Here the CDR3 DNA reads TGTGCCAGCAGTGAGCGGACACTAAACACTGAAGCTTTCTTT. Protein product: CASSERTLNTEAFF.

This clone was seen a few times. The V gene is TRBV6-2 or TRBV6-3, the J gene TRBJ1-5, with 10 bases lining up with TRBD1. The CDR3 runs 15 residues. Germline CDR1 and CDR2: MNHEY and SVGEGT. With V trimmed by 2 bases and J by 4 bases, 2 bases remained unmatched. CDR3 in DNA: TGTGCCAGCAGTTACGGGGGACAGGGGAATCAGCCCCAGCATTTT. This encodes CASSYGGQGNQPQHF.

This clone was seen a single time. This chain connects TRBV9 to TRBJ2-3; 7 bases are a match to TRBD1. The V gene's germline CDR1 is SGDLS and CDR2 YYNGEE. This CDR3 is 15 amino acids long. Unmatched junction bases numbered 5, after V lost 4 bases and J lost 0 bases. The CDR3 nucleotides are TGTGCCAGCAGCCAGGGACAGACGAGCACAGATACGCAGTATTTT. This encodes CASSQGQTSTDTQYF.

The chain combines TRBV6-5 with TRBJ1-6; D call uncertain. V was trimmed by 4 bases and J by 9 bases, leaving 16 bases between them. In germline, CDR1 is MNHEY, CDR2 SVGAGI. This CDR3 spans 15 amino acids. CDR3 sequence: CASSLWTVVSSPLHF. The CDR3 DNA sequence: TGTGCCAGCAGTTTGTGGACGGTGGTTTCTTCACCCCTCCACTTT.

The chain links TRBV19 to TRBJ1-5; TRBD1 matches 8 bases. Germline values: CDR1 LNHDA, CDR2 SQIVND (reference sequence). The CDR3 loop spans 16 amino acids. Germline trimming cut 1 base from V and 5 bases from J; bases unmatched to any gene: 7. In nucleotides, the CDR3 is TGTGCCAGTAGTATAGGCAGGACAGGGAGAGATCAGCCCCAGCATTTT. Translated, it gives CASSIGRTGRDQPQHF.

This chain uses TRBV6-2 or TRBV6-3 with TRBJ2-2; D is unclear. The V and J ends lost 1 base and 4 bases respectively, with 4 bases between them. The length of the CDR3 is 13 residues. Germline lookup yields CDR1 MNHEY and CDR2 SVGEGT. The CDR3 sequence is CASSYYVTGELFF. The CDR3 DNA reads as TGTGCCAGCAGTTACTATGTCACCGGGGAGCTGTTTTTT.

V usage is TRBV28 and J usage is TRBJ2-1; D is unresolved. The germline gives CDR1 MDHEN, CDR2 SYDVKM. CDR3 size: 14 residues. The V gene lost 7 bases and the J gene lost 6 bases, with 16 bases spanning the gap. The CDR3 sequence: CASKPASKRNEQFF. The CDR3 DNA sequence: TGTGCCAGCAAACCAGCGTCTAAGCGCAATGAGCAGTTCTTC. Variable domain in full (rest from reference TRBV28 and TRBJ2-1): DVKVTQSSRYLVKRTGEKVFLECVQDMDHENMFWYRQDPGLGLRLIYFSYDVKMKEKGDIPEGYSVSREKKERFSLILESASTNQTSMYLCASKPASKRNEQFFGPGTRLTVL.

The V gene is TRBV7-2, the J gene TRBJ2-5; D remains ambiguous. Trimming left V 1 base short and J 0 bases short, with 6 bases between. The CDR3 has 14 residues. Germline CDR1 SGHTA, CDR2 FQGNSA. CDR3 region: CASSLDPYQETQYF. The CDR3 DNA sequence: TGTGCCAGCAGCTTAGATCCGTACCAAGAGACCCAGTACTTC.

The chain recombines TRBV28 with TRBJ1-2, with TRBD1 as a possible D gene (6 bases). The CDR3 is 14 residues long. CDR1 is MDHEN and CDR2 is SYDVKM in the germline V gene. Deletions cut 1 base from V and 2 bases from J, with 8 bases between. The CDR3 nucleotides are TGTGCCAGCAGTTTATTTCAGGGGAACTATGGCTACACCTTC. It codes for CASSLFQGNYGYTF.

The genes are TRBV6-2 or TRBV6-3 and TRBJ2-5, with 7 bases matching TRBD2. This CDR3 region has 15 residues. Looked up from germline, CDR1 is MNHEY and CDR2 is SVGEGT. J gave up 6 bases and V 4 bases, and 11 bases lay outside the gene matches. The CDR3 protein is CASSWGGEAKKTQYF. Written as DNA, the CDR3 is TGTGCCAGCAGTTGGGGAGGGGAAGCGAAAAAGACCCAGTACTTC.

V gene TRBV5-5 combines with J gene TRBJ2-7; the D gene is possibly TRBD1 (6 bases). Germline V CDR1 and CDR2: SGHKS, YYEKEE (reference sequence). The CDR3 length is 15 residues. The V end was cut by 2 bases, the J end by 12 bases, with 24 bases between. CDR3 residues: CASSFGLPGEYLLYF. CDR3 coding DNA: TGTGCCAGCAGCTTTGGACTTCCAGGGGAGTATCTGCTGTACTTC. Variable domain in full (rest from reference TRBV5-5 and TRBJ2-7): DAGVTQSPTHLIKTRGQQVTLRCSPISGHKSVSWYQQVLGQGPQFIFQYYEKEERGRGNFPDRFSARQFPNYSSELNVNALLLGDSALYLCASSFGLPGEYLLYFGPGTRLTVT.

As to this clone: At one boundary the junction diverges from the germline segment, which might be a read error. CDR3 loop: CASSIAASVNNEQFF. The CDR3, as DNA: TGTGCCAGCAGCATAGCGGCTAGCGTAAACAATGAGCAGTTCTTC. The chain recombines TRBV7-2 with TRBJ2-1; possible D gene TRBD2, 6 bases. Germline V gene data show CDR1 as SGHTA and CDR2 as FQGNSA. This CDR3 is 15 amino acids long.

Worth noting for this clone: Other nucleotide sequences from this sample produce the same CDR3. The chain combines TRBV29-1 with TRBJ1-3; D is unclear. CDR3 length: 11 residues. Between the trimmed V and J ends, which lost 6 bases and 0 bases, there was a span of 3 bases. CDR1 SQVTM and CDR2 ANQGSEA come from the germline V gene. The CDR3 loop reads CSVDSGNTIYF. Written as DNA, the CDR3 is TGCAGCGTGGACTCTGGAAACACCATATATTTT. The complete variable domain, with remaining parts taken from reference TRBV29-1 and TRBJ1-3, reads SAVISQKPSRDICQRGTSLTIQCQVDSQVTMMFWYRQQPGQSLTLIATANQGSEATYESGFVIDKFPISRPNLTFSTLTVSNMSPEDSSIYLCSVDSGNTIYFGEGSWLTVV.

The chain uses TRBV5-1 and TRBJ1-1; possibly TRBD1 for D (5 bases). This CDR3 has 13 amino acids. Germline assignment: CDR1 SGHRS and CDR2 YFSETQ. V was shortened by 4 bases and J by 2 bases, with 9 bases between the two germline ends. The CDR3 here is CASSIQGNTEAFF. As DNA, the CDR3 is TGCGCCAGCAGCATTCAGGGAAACACTGAAGCTTTCTTT.

This clone was picked up one time. CDR3 bases: TGCAGTGCTAGTGCCGGGACAGGGGGTCGTGGCTACACCTTC. It specifies CSASAGTGGRGYTF. The V gene is TRBV20-1, the J gene TRBJ1-2; 11 positions match TRBD1. The CDR3 length is 14 residues. The V gene's germline CDR1 is DFQATT and CDR2 SNEGSKA (reference sequence). J gave up 7 bases and V 3 bases, and 7 bases lay outside the gene matches.